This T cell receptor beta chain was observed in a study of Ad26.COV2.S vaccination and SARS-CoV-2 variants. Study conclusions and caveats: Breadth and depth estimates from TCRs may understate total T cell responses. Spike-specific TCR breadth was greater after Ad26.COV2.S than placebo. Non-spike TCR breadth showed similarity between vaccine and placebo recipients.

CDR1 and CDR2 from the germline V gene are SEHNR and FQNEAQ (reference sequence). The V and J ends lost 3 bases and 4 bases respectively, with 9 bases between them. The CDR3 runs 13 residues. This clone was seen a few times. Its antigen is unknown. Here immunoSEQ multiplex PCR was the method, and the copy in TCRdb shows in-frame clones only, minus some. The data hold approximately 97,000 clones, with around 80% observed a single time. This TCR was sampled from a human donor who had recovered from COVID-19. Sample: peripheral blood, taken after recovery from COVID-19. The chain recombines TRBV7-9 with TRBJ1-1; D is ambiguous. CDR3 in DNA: TGTGCCAGCAGCTTTGGCTCCGCCACTGAAGCTTTCTTT. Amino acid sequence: CASSFGSATEAFF.